Sequencing of this T cell receptor (beta chain) was carried out in a study of post-analysis software for immune sequencing data. Study-wide points: Those samples that were prepared in the same batch co-clustered strongly by F measure. Among five TRBV segments more frequent in patients than controls were TRBV5-6, TRBV5-1 and TRBV20-1.

TCR beta libraries were prepared from cDNA with unique molecular identifiers. T cells, about 0.9 to 11 million of them, yielded approximately 500,000 cDNA molecules. MiXCR, applied by TCRdb to the PCR reads, yields one record per CDR3 protein. The sample holds 650,000 to 900,000 distinct CDR3 sequences, roughly 50% seen once. On this clonotype itself: Its antigen is currently unknown.

The V gene's germline CDR1 is LNHNV and CDR2 YYDKDF (reference sequence). Trimming at V came to 3 bases and at J to 9 bases, leaving 4 bases not matched to a gene. The CDR3 has 14 amino acids. Source material: blood. This sequence originates from a girl between 5 and 17 years old with multiple sclerosis. V usage is TRBV15 and J usage is TRBJ2-1, with 11 bases identical to TRBD2. The CDR3 protein is CATSSSGRVPEQFF. The CDR3 DNA reads as TGTGCCACCAGCAGTAGCGGGAGGGTTCCTGAGCAGTTCTTC.